The present entry profiles one TCR beta chain with its context. The data derive from a study of blood T cell repertoires in COVID-19. About the research overall: The United States, Italy and Spain were the sources of the acute and convalescent COVID-19 samples. Nucleic acid was either cDNA or gDNA, and it came from T cells, B-cell-depleted T cells, or PBMCs.

The method was immunoSEQ multiplex PCR; TCRdb's version includes in-frame clones alone and lacks a portion of them. The sample consists of approximately 200,000 clones, about 82% of them appearing once. V lost 2 bases and J lost 4; bases outside the gene matches: 1. In germline, CDR1 is SGDLS, CDR2 YYNGEE. The CDR3 runs to 14 residues. All enrollees were roughly 18 to 100 years old and from around 25 US areas. The receptor was derived from a woman aged 30 to 39 who had recovered from COVID-19. The source material was PBMCs or T cells enriched from blood (not recorded which). The V and J genes are TRBV9 and TRBJ2-2, with TRBD2 matching 8 bases. The CDR3 here is CASSVAGGTGELFF. Here the CDR3 DNA reads TGTGCCAGCAGCGTTGCGGGAGGCACCGGGGAGCTGTTTTTT.